Presented here are 10 T cell receptor beta chains from one specimen sequenced in a study of T cell therapy after organ transplantation. Which antigens these TCRs recognize remains unknown. Some clones are missing from TCRdb's copy, which holds only in-frame ones; the method was immunoSEQ multiplex PCR. This sample has 4,500 or so clones, with 65% to 80% found just once. Sample time point: 4-8 weeks after completion of therapy. The specimen comprised CD8+ T cells from blood, sampled after autologous CMV-specific T cell therapy. These receptor sequences come from a human patient who had received a solid organ transplant and had CMV disease. Certain T cells may be donor cells from the graft.

This clone has just a few counts. The rearrangement joins TRBV13 to TRBJ1-4; the D is unclear. Germline V gene sequence: CDR1 PRHDT, CDR2 FYEKMQ (reference sequence). Deletions cut 5 bases from V and 3 bases from J, with 13 bases between. CDR3 length: 15 residues. The DNA of the CDR3 is TGTGCCAGCAGCCCTCGTGGAGGGTCTAATGAAAAACTGTTTTTT. Amino acid sequence: CASSPRGGSNEKLFF. The whole variable domain, remainder taken from reference TRBV13 and TRBJ1-4, is AAGVIQSPRHLIKEKRETATLKCYPIPRHDTVYWYQQGPGQDPQFLISFYEKMQSDKGSIPDRFSAQQFSDYHSELNMSSLELGDSALYFCASSPRGGSNEKLFFGSGTQLSVL.

The chain joins TRBV5-1 to TRBJ2-1; D may match TRBD1 or TRBD2 (5 bases each). Between the trimmed V and J ends, which lost 1 base and 1 base, there was a span of 15 bases. CDR1 is SGHRS and CDR2 is YFSETQ in the germline V gene. The CDR3 has 17 residues. The CDR3 region is CASSLWHGTYSYNEQFF. DNA of the CDR3: TGCGCCAGCAGCTTGTGGCATGGGACGTATTCCTACAATGAGCAGTTCTTC. The whole variable domain, remainder taken from reference TRBV5-1 and TRBJ2-1, is KAGVTQTPRYLIKTRGQQVTLSCSPISGHRSVSWYQQTPGQGLQFLFEYFSETQRNKGNFPGRFSGRQFSNSRSEMNVSTLELGDSALYLCASSLWHGTYSYNEQFFGPGTRLTVL.

The rearrangement uses TRBV19 and TRBJ2-1; 11 bases are shared with TRBD2. Unmatched junction bases numbered 4, after V lost 6 bases and J lost 3 bases. This CDR3 spans 15 amino acids. Germline V gene data show CDR1 as LNHDA and CDR2 as SQIVND (reference sequence). The CDR3 coding sequence is TGTGCCAGTAGAACTAGCGGGAGCGTCTACAATGAGCAGTTCTTC. It specifies CASRTSGSVYNEQFF.

The chain couples TRBV19 to TRBJ2-7; D tentatively reads TRBD1 or TRBD2 (5 bases each). There are 14 residues in the CDR3. Between the trimmed V and J ends, which lost 2 bases and 6 bases, there was a span of 14 bases. Germline V gives CDR1 LNHDA, CDR2 SQIVND (reference sequence). This chain's CDR3 is CASSILPTGGEQYF. The CDR3 DNA reads TGTGCCAGTAGTATACTGCCTACAGGAGGCGAGCAGTACTTC.

The genes are TRBV28 and TRBJ2-1; 7 positions agree with TRBD2. This CDR3 is built from 15 residues. From germline, CDR1 is MDHEN and CDR2 SYDVKM. Trimming removed 5 bases from V and 0 bases from J; junction bases left unmatched: 4. DNA for the CDR3: TGTGCCAGCAGTCTCGGCGGGAGCTCCTACAATGAGCAGTTCTTC. This gives the protein CASSLGGSSYNEQFF.

The rearrangement joins TRBV6-5 to TRBJ2-7; the match to TRBD1 covers 9 bases. CDR1 is MNHEY, CDR2 SVGAGI, per germline. The CDR3 is 15 residues long. Losses at the gene ends were 2 bases for V and 5 bases for J; bases not matched to a gene: 7. The CDR3 spells CASSYTGQGRDEQYF. Here the CDR3 DNA reads TGTGCCAGCAGTTACACGGGACAGGGCAGGGACGAGCAGTACTTC.

V gene TRBV28 combines with J gene TRBJ2-5; 7 positions match TRBD2. This CDR3 region has 16 residues. CDR1 and CDR2 from the germline V gene are MDHEN and SYDVKM. J was trimmed by 5 bases and V by 6 bases; bases with no gene match: 15. CDR3 loop: CASSNEEAGEPETQYF. The CDR3 nucleotides are TGTGCCAGCAGCAACGAGGAGGCGGGAGAACCCGAGACCCAGTACTTC.

This clone has only a few counts. The chain recombines TRBV19 with TRBJ2-7, with 15 bases matching TRBD2. The germline CDR1 and CDR2 sequences are LNHDA and SQIVND (reference sequence). The CDR3 spans 16 residues. Unmatched junction bases numbered 6, after V lost 8 bases and J lost 1 base. The CDR3, as DNA: TGTGCCAGTCGGACTAGCGGGAGGGCTCTTTCCTACGAGCAGTACTTC. Encoded protein: CASRTSGRALSYEQYF.

The J gene is TRBJ2-7, the V gene TRBV6-1; unclear D gene. CDR1 is MNHNS, CDR2 SASEGT, per germline. V gave up 5 bases and J gave up 2 bases, with 13 bases separating them. The CDR3 spans 14 residues. The DNA for the CDR3 is TGTGCCAGCAGTTTAGGGCCGGCTGCCTACGAGCAGTACTTC. This encodes CASSLGPAAYEQYF.

This chain links TRBV5-8 with TRBJ2-2; tentatively, D is TRBD1 (5 bases). V was shortened by 4 bases and J by 5 bases, with 18 bases between the two germline ends. CDR1 is SGHTS and CDR2 is YDEGEE in the germline V gene. CDR3 length: 16 residues. The CDR3 here is CASSLIGRAGTGELFF. The CDR3 region has the DNA TGTGCCAGCAGCCTCATCGGCAGGGCTGGTACCGGGGAGCTGTTTTTT.